The T cell receptor (beta chain) described here comes from a study of identical twins. TCRdb reprocessed the 5' RACE reads with MiXCR, giving one entry per CDR3 protein. The profile covers 310,000 or so distinct CDR3 sequences, with roughly 8.6% appearing a single time and over 2% taken by the ten largest. Trimming removed 9 bases from V and 3 bases from J; junction bases left unmatched: 14. This CDR3 has 15 residues. From germline, CDR1 is WNHNN and CDR2 SYGVQD (reference sequence). Healthy Caucasians made up all donors. Another study also made use of these data, one on yellow fever vaccine responses in identical twins. That source adds: Twins' vaccine T cell responses were reported to seem partly convergent and partly personalized.

The rearrangement joins TRBV10-1 to TRBJ2-7, with 7 bases identical to TRBD1. Source material: memory (CD45RO+) T cells sorted from blood. This sequence originates from a woman younger than 35 in good health. CDR3 sequence: CARDDRVYLGYEQYV. The CDR3 DNA sequence: TGCGCCAGAGACGACAGGGTGTACCTAGGCTACGAGCAGTACGTC.